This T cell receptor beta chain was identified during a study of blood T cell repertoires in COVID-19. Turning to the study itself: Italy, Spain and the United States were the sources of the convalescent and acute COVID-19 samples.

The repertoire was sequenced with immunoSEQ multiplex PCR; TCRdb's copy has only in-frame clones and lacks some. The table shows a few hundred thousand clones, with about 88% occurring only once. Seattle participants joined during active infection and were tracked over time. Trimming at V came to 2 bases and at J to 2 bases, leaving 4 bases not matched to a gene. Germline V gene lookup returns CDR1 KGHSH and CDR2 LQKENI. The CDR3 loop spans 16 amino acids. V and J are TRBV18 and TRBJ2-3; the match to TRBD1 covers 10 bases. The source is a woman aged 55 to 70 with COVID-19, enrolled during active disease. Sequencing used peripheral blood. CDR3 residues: CASSPNGQGDTDTQYF. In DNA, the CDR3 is TGTGCCAGCTCACCAAATGGACAGGGGGACACAGATACGCAGTATTTT.